The 10 T cell receptor beta chains given below trace back to one sample, sequenced in a study of cytomegalovirus exposure and HLA in healthy donors. In the PCR, 60 Vbeta and 13 Jbeta primers were used. The data were produced by immunoSEQ multiplex PCR, yet TCRdb's version contains in-frame clones alone and is incomplete. The record lists 100,000 to 150,000 clones, of which the ten most abundant hold over 1.5%. The specimen was PBMCs. All receptors come from a man aged 18 to 30 in good health and CMV-seronegative.

The chain is built from TRBV20-1 and TRBJ2-5; 8 positions agree with TRBD1. The DNA end is a closer match to TRBJ2-7, so the J assignment may be wrong. The CDR3 is 11 amino acids. CDR1 DFQATT and CDR2 SNEGSKA come from the germline V gene (reference sequence). CDR3 DNA: TGCAAGACAGGGGACTCCTACGAGCAGTACTTC. As protein: CKTGDSYEQYF.

In nucleotides, the CDR3 is TGCGCCAGCAGGCCAGGGGAGGGGGGCAACAATGAGCAGTTCTTC. This encodes CASRPGEGGNNEQFF. V and J are TRBV5-1 and TRBJ2-1; TRBD2 might be the D (7 bases). Germline CDR1 is SGHRS and CDR2 is YFSETQ. This CDR3 spans 15 amino acids. The V and J ends lost 5 bases and 5 bases respectively, with 17 bases between them. Together with reference TRBV5-1 and TRBJ2-1, the CDR3 gives the full variable domain: KAGVTQTPRYLIKTRGQQVTLSCSPISGHRSVSWYQQTPGQGLQFLFEYFSETQRNKGNFPGRFSGRQFSNSRSEMNVSTLELGDSALYLCASRPGEGGNNEQFFGPGTRLTVL.

The CDR3, as DNA: TGTGCCAGCAGTTTGGGGCACTACTACGAGCAGTACTTC. As protein: CASSLGHYYEQYF. This chain connects TRBV28 to TRBJ2-7, with D tentatively TRBD1 (5 bases). The CDR3 consists of 13 residues. Per the germline V gene, CDR1 is MDHEN and CDR2 is SYDVKM. The V and J ends lost 3 bases and 3 bases respectively, with 9 bases between them.

This chain joins TRBV10-3 and TRBJ1-1; 7 nucleotides agree with TRBD1. Germline CDR1 is ENHRY and CDR2 is SYGVKD. Trimming removed 8 bases from V and 4 bases from J; junction bases left unmatched: 7. This CDR3 is 13 amino acids long. CDR3 sequence (DNA): TGTGCCATCCAGAATGACAGGGTCACTGAAGCTTTCTTT. This sequence encodes CAIQNDRVTEAFF.

V gene TRBV15 combines with J gene TRBJ2-7; D might be TRBD1 (6 bases). Deletions cut 1 base from V and 2 bases from J, with 12 bases between. Germline V gene sequence: CDR1 LNHNV, CDR2 YYDKDF (reference sequence). The length of the CDR3 is 15 residues. The CDR3 DNA follows: TGTGCCACCAGCAGAGTAGGGGACAACACCTACGAGCAGTACTTC. Its translation: CATSRVGDNTYEQYF. The full variable domain, in which reference TRBV15 and TRBJ2-7 provide the parts outside the CDR3, is DAMVIQNPRYQVTQFGKPVTLSCSQTLNHNVMYWYQQKSSQAPKLLFHYYDKDFNNEADTPDNFQSRRPNTSFCFLDIRSPGLGDTAMYLCATSRVGDNTYEQYFGPGTRLTVT.

This chain uses TRBV18 with TRBJ1-3; perhaps TRBD1 as D (6 bases). V gave up 0 bases and J gave up 3 bases, with 12 bases separating them. Germline lookup yields CDR1 KGHSH and CDR2 LQKENI. CDR3 length equals 16 residues. Here the CDR3 reads CASSPPGGRGGNTIYF. Written as DNA, the CDR3 is TGTGCCAGCTCACCACCGGGGGGGCGCGGTGGAAACACCATATATTTT.

The chain has TRBV19 and TRBJ2-5; TRBD1 matches at 9 bases. Germline V gene data show CDR1 as LNHDA and CDR2 as SQIVND (reference sequence). This CDR3 has 15 residues. V dropped 2 bases and J dropped 2; count of bases not matched to a gene: 3. The CDR3 nucleotides are TGTGCCAGTAGTATAACAGGGGGCGGACAAGAGACCCAGTACTTC. Encoded protein: CASSITGGGQETQYF.

V and J are TRBV11-2 and TRBJ2-5; weak D call: TRBD2 (7 bases). CDR3 length equals 15 residues. V lost 5 bases and J lost 1, with 14 bases in between. From germline, CDR1 is SGHAT and CDR2 FQNNGV. CDR3 nucleotide sequence: TGTGCCAGCAGCACTAGGGGGGGGAGCCAAGAGACCCAGTACTTC. It is translated as CASSTRGGSQETQYF.

V is TRBV30 and J is TRBJ2-5; 9 nucleotides line up with TRBD2. This CDR3 is built from 15 residues. The germline CDR1 and CDR2 sequences are GTSNPN and SVGIG (reference sequence). V lost 3 bases to trimming and J lost 2 bases; unmatched junction nucleotides: 7. This CDR3 is CAWRQQRGVQETQYF. CDR3 bases: TGTGCCTGGAGACAGCAGCGGGGGGTTCAAGAGACCCAGTACTTC. Full variable domain (rest looked up from reference TRBV30 and TRBJ2-5): SQTIHQWPATLVQPVGSPLSLECTVEGTSNPNLYWYRQAAGRGLQLLFYSVGIGQISSEVPQNLSASRPQDRQFILSSKKLLLSDSGFYLCAWRQQRGVQETQYFGPGTRLLVL.

This rearrangement joins TRBV7-9 to TRBJ1-1; possibly TRBD1 for D (6 bases). Looked up from germline, CDR1 is SEHNR and CDR2 is FQNEAQ (reference sequence). The CDR3 has 12 residues. Trimming took off 2 bases at V and 7 bases at J, with 8 bases between the two ends. CDR3 bases: TGTGCCAGCAGCTTACGAGGGGGTGAAGCTTTCTTT. Its protein is CASSLRGGEAFF.